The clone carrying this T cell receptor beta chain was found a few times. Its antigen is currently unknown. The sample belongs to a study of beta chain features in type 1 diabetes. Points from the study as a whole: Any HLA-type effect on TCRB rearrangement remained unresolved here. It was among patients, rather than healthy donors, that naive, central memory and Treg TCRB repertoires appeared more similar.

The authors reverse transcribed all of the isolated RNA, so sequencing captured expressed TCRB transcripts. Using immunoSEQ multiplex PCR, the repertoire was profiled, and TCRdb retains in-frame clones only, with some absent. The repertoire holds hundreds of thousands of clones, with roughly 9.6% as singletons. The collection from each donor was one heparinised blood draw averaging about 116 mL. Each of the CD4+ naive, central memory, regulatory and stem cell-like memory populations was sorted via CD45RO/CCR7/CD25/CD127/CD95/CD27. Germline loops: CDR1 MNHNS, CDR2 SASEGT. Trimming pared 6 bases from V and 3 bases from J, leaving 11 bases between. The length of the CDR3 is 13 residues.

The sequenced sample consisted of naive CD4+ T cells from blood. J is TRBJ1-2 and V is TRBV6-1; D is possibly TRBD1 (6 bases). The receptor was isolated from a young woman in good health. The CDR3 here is CASREQGYYGYTF. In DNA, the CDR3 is TGTGCCAGCAGAGAACAGGGCTACTATGGCTACACCTTC.